A single sample is the source of the 22 T cell receptor beta chains below, sequenced in a study of identical twins. TCRdb passed the 5' RACE reads through MiXCR, listing each CDR3 protein once. The sample carries 600,000 to 800,000 distinct CDR3 sequences, around 20% recorded once. These sequences were also reported in another study, on T cells expressing NK-cell markers.

The specimen sequenced was PBMCs. The receptors originated from a woman younger than 35 in good health.

This clonotype was seen a handful of times. The chain combines TRBV20-1 with TRBJ2-3; the match to TRBD2 covers 8 bases. Germline loops: CDR1 DFQATT, CDR2 SNEGSKA (reference sequence). The CDR3 is 17 amino acids. V shed 6 bases, J shed 0 bases, and the junction held 14 bases outside the gene matches. CDR3 protein: CSAVRGGGKTSTDTQYF. The CDR3 nucleotides are TGCAGTGCGGTCCGGGGGGGGGGTAAAACTAGCACAGATACGCAGTATTTT.

The gene calls are TRBV20-1 and TRBJ1-6; D might be TRBD1 (5 bases). The CDR3 consists of 14 residues. Trimming pared 0 bases from V and 5 bases from J, leaving 8 bases between. Germline V gives CDR1 DFQATT, CDR2 SNEGSKA (reference sequence). In nucleotides, the CDR3 is TGCAGTGCTAGAGACCCAGGGAATAATTCACCCCTCCACTTT. Its protein product is CSARDPGNNSPLHF.

This clonotype has only a few counts. The V and J genes are TRBV20-1 and TRBJ1-1; D unclear. The V and J ends lost 0 bases and 4 bases respectively, with 12 bases between them. This CDR3 has 14 amino acids. Germline CDR1 reads DFQATT; CDR2 reads SNEGSKA (reference sequence). CDR3 nucleotides: TGCAGTGCTAGAGATCTGACAACGCGCACTGAAGCTTTCTTT. Translating gives CSARDLTTRTEAFF.

This clonotype was seen at least ten times. The chain has TRBV20-1 and TRBJ1-5; D is unclear. Trimming pared 3 bases from V and 7 bases from J, leaving 10 bases between. Per germline, CDR1 DFQATT and CDR2 SNEGSKA (reference sequence). This CDR3 has 12 residues. CDR3 protein: CSAREAGQPQHF. CDR3 in DNA: TGCAGTGCTAGGGAGGCTGGGCAGCCCCAGCATTTT.

The rearrangement joins TRBV5-1 to TRBJ1-1; D remains unclear. The V end was cut by 4 bases, the J end by 6 bases, with 16 bases between. Germline assignment: CDR1 SGHRS and CDR2 YFSETQ. The CDR3 is 14 amino acids. In DNA, the CDR3 is TGCGCCAGCAGCCCACCCGGGTTAGACGCTGAAGCTTTCTTT. Translation: CASSPPGLDAEAFF.

This rearrangement joins TRBV27 to TRBJ2-3, with 11 bases that match TRBD2. Trimming at V came to 3 bases and at J to 5 bases, leaving 4 bases not matched to a gene. The CDR3 runs to 15 residues. Germline CDR1 and CDR2: MNHEY and SMNVEV (reference sequence). This CDR3 is CASSLTSGAGDTQYF. The CDR3 bases are TGTGCCAGCAGTTTGACTAGCGGGGCTGGAGATACGCAGTATTTT.

This chain joins TRBV7-9 and TRBJ2-1; TRBD2 matches at 8 bases. Germline-derived CDR1 and CDR2 are SEHNR and FQNEAQ (reference sequence). This CDR3 has 15 amino acids. V was pared by 5 bases and J by 8 bases, with 11 bases of the junction left unmatched. The DNA of the CDR3 is TGTGCCAGCAGCCCTTGGCGGGAGGAACGGGATGAGCAGTTCTTC. Translation: CASSPWREERDEQFF.

The rearrangement joins TRBV5-1 to TRBJ2-2, with no clear D. V lost 0 bases and J lost 0, with 6 bases in between. The germline V gene encodes CDR1 SGHRS and CDR2 YFSETQ. CDR3 length: 15 residues. CDR3: CASSLGSSNTGELFF. Written as DNA, the CDR3 is TGCGCCAGCAGCTTGGGATCCTCGAACACCGGGGAGCTGTTTTTT.

This rearrangement joins TRBV12-3 or TRBV12-4 to TRBJ1-5; 10 bases match TRBD1. V trimming: 4 bases; J trimming: 4 bases; junction bases outside the gene matches: 7. This CDR3 has 16 residues. The CDR3 protein is CASSSLPGQGNQPQHF. Written as DNA, the CDR3 is TGTGCCAGCAGTTCCCTCCCGGGACAGGGGAATCAGCCCCAGCATTTT.

The chain links TRBV19 to TRBJ2-5; D possibly corresponds to TRBD2 (7 bases). Deletions cut 3 bases from V and 4 bases from J, with 15 bases between. The CDR3 length is 15 residues. Germline-derived CDR1 and CDR2 are LNHDA and SQIVND (reference sequence). The CDR3 nucleotides read TGTGCCAGTAGTATCTCGGGGGGCGGGTTAGAGACCCAGTACTTC. It codes for CASSISGGGLETQYF.

This clonotype was counted ten times or more. This chain connects TRBV20-1 to TRBJ2-7, with 10 bases matching TRBD2. CDR1 and CDR2 (germline): DFQATT, SNEGSKA (reference sequence). The CDR3 is made up of 14 amino acids. The ends lost 4 bases at V and 6 bases at J; junction bases unmatched: 9. This chain's CDR3 is CSATAAGGGLEQYF. The CDR3 coding sequence is TGCAGTGCTACGGCAGCGGGAGGGGGCCTCGAGCAGTACTTC.

The chain combines TRBV20-1 with TRBJ2-7; 9 nucleotides match TRBD1. J was trimmed by 3 bases and V by 6 bases; bases with no gene match: 9. CDR3 length: 14 amino acids. CDR1 and CDR2 from the germline V gene are DFQATT and SNEGSKA (reference sequence). The CDR3 DNA sequence: TGCAGTGCCCAACCGCCGGGACAGGGCTACGAGCAGTACTTC. This codes for CSAQPPGQGYEQYF.

The chain uses TRBV11-2 and TRBJ2-2; 7 bases agree with TRBD1. The ends lost 11 bases at V and 3 bases at J; junction bases unmatched: 6. Germline V lookup: CDR1 SGHAT, CDR2 FQNNGV. The CDR3 is made up of 13 amino acids. In DNA form, the CDR3 reads TGTGCCTCCAGGGGGTTCGACACCGGGGAGCTGTTTTTT. As protein: CASRGFDTGELFF.

The genes are TRBV4-3 and TRBJ2-1; the match to TRBD2 covers 7 bases. Germline loops: CDR1 LGHNA, CDR2 YSLEER. This CDR3 comprises 17 residues. V gave up 0 bases and J gave up 3 bases; unmatched junction bases: 8. CDR3 nucleotide sequence: TGCGCCAGCAGCCAAGATGGGGCGGGAGTAGTCTACAATGAGCAGTTCTTC. As protein: CASSQDGAGVVYNEQFF.

The CDR3, as DNA: TGTGCCAGCAGCCAAGATAGGGGGAGCACAGATACGCAGTATTTT. Its protein product is CASSQDRGSTDTQYF. The chain couples TRBV4-2 to TRBJ2-3; tentative D call: TRBD1 (6 bases). Germline-derived CDR1 and CDR2 are LGHNA and YNFKEQ. The V end was cut by 0 bases, the J end by 0 bases, with 7 bases between. This CDR3 has 15 amino acids.

This clonotype was observed a few times. The chain uses TRBV11-2 and TRBJ2-6; no definite D call. Germline values: CDR1 SGHAT, CDR2 FQNNGV. With 5 bases removed from V and 0 bases from J, the gap between germline ends came to 17 bases. CDR3 length: 18 residues. The CDR3 loop is CASSPRRIQSSGANVLTF. CDR3 nucleotides: TGTGCCAGCAGCCCCCGAAGGATCCAAAGCTCTGGGGCCAACGTCCTGACTTTC.

The sample holds a few counts of this clonotype. In DNA form, the CDR3 reads TGCAGTGCTGTCTCGGGGGCCCAAGAGACCCAGTACTTC. This sequence encodes CSAVSGAQETQYF. The chain employs TRBV20-1 and TRBJ2-5; D tentatively reads TRBD1 or TRBD2 (6 bases each). In germline, CDR1 is DFQATT, CDR2 SNEGSKA (reference sequence). This CDR3 is 13 amino acids long. Trimming cost V 5 bases and J 1 base, with 11 bases left between them.

This clonotype was counted between two and nine times. The CDR3 loop is CASSERGGGTDTQYF. For the CDR3, the DNA is TGTGCCAGCAGTGAGCGGGGGGGAGGGACAGATACGCAGTATTTT. The chain joins TRBV12-3 or TRBV12-4 to TRBJ2-3, with TRBD2 matching 10 bases. J lost 3 bases, V lost 5 bases, and 5 bases had no gene match. This CDR3 contains 15 residues.

A few counts support this clonotype. The chain joins TRBV20-1 to TRBJ2-2, with unresolved D. The V gene lost 2 bases and the J gene lost 0 bases, with 10 bases spanning the gap. Germline CDR1 is DFQATT and CDR2 is SNEGSKA (reference sequence). The CDR3 runs to 15 residues. CDR3 sequence: CSARRQVANTGELFF. The CDR3 DNA reads as TGCAGTGCTAGACGGCAGGTGGCGAACACCGGGGAGCTGTTTTTT.

J is TRBJ2-5 and V is TRBV20-1; no reliable D call. The CDR3 is 15 residues long. The V gene lost 3 bases and the J gene lost 5 bases, with 19 bases spanning the gap. CDR1 DFQATT and CDR2 SNEGSKA come from the germline V gene (reference sequence). The CDR3 spells CSASLAGLLRETQYF. CDR3 DNA sequence: TGCAGTGCTAGCCTCGCAGGCTTACTTCGGGAGACCCAGTACTTC.

Many counts were recorded for this clonotype. DNA for the CDR3: TGTGCCAGCAGTTCGACCCGGACCATCGAAGAGACCCAGTACTTC. This gives the protein CASSSTRTIEETQYF. V gene TRBV12-3 or TRBV12-4 combines with J gene TRBJ2-5; D ambiguous. This CDR3 is built from 15 residues. V was shortened by 4 bases and J by 3 bases, with 15 bases between the two germline ends.

This clonotype was counted between two and nine times. This chain uses TRBV20-1 with TRBJ2-1, with D possibly being TRBD2 (6 bases). Germline V CDR1 and CDR2: DFQATT, SNEGSKA (reference sequence). V was cut by 5 bases and J by 3 bases, with 14 bases left in between. The CDR3 extends over 14 amino acids. CDR3 sequence reads: CSARGGLNYNEQFF. The CDR3 DNA reads as TGCAGTGCTCGTGGGGGACTCAACTACAATGAGCAGTTCTTC.